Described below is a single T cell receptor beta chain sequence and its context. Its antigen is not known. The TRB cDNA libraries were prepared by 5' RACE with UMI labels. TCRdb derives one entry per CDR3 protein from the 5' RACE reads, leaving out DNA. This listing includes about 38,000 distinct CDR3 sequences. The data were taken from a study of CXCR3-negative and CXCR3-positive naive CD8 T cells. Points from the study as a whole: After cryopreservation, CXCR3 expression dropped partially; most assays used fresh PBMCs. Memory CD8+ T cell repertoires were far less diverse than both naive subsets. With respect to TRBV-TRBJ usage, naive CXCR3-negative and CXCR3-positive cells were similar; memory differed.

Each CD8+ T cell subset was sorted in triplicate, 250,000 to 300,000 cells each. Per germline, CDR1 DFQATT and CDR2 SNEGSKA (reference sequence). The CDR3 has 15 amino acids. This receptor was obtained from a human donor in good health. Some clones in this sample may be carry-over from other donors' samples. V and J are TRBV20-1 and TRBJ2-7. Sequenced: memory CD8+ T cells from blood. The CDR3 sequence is CSARDKSHPSVEQYF.